One and the same sample provided the 21 T cell receptor beta chains below, sequenced in a study of molecular identifiers for immune sequencing clone quantification. TCRdb processed the PCR reads anew with MiXCR; each CDR3 protein has one entry. The sample has under 600,000 distinct CDR3 sequences; 20% to 25% are singletons. Sequenced: naive CD8+ T cells from blood, with Jurkat cell RNA spiked in. Subset specified: FACS-sorted CD8+CD4-CCR7+CD45RA+ naive T cells. The receptor set was obtained from a human donor in good health. Some libraries in this study had Jurkat cell RNA spiked in.

This clonotype was seen at least ten times. This rearrangement joins TRBV27 to TRBJ2-5, with 11 bases identical to TRBD2. Trimming took 6 bases from V and 4 from J; bases not matched to a gene: 10. In germline, CDR1 is MNHEY, CDR2 SMNVEV (reference sequence). The CDR3 totals 16 residues. CDR3 coding DNA: TGTGCCAGCAGAGACACTAGCGGGAGTTCTTCAGAGACCCAGTACTTC. This encodes CASRDTSGSSSETQYF.

This clonotype has at least ten counts. The rearrangement joins TRBV6-2 or TRBV6-3 to TRBJ2-7, with no clear D. Looked up from germline, CDR1 is MNHEY and CDR2 is SVGEGT. The V end was cut by 3 bases, the J end by 2 bases, with 11 bases between. The CDR3 covers 14 residues. The CDR3 sequence: CASSYLSDTYEQYF. The DNA of the CDR3 is TGTGCCAGCAGTTATCTCTCTGATACCTACGAGCAGTACTTC.

The chain is built from TRBV6-2 or TRBV6-3 and TRBJ2-2; either TRBD1 or TRBD2 may supply D (5 bases each). The CDR3 runs 17 residues. CDR1 and CDR2 from the germline V gene are MNHEY and SVGEGT. Trimming shortened V by 0 bases and J by 5 bases, and 16 bases separated the two germline ends. This chain's CDR3 is CASSYSPGTTTTGELFF. Written as DNA, the CDR3 is TGTGCCAGCAGTTACTCTCCCGGGACCACGACGACCGGGGAGCTGTTTTTT.

The V and J genes are TRBV7-2 and TRBJ1-2; 9 bases line up with TRBD1. J gave up 8 bases and V 1 base, and 11 bases lay outside the gene matches. Germline CDR1 is SGHTA and CDR2 is FQGNSA. This CDR3 has 16 amino acids. CDR3 residues: CASSLVGLGQGDGYTF. The CDR3 DNA follows: TGTGCCAGCAGCTTAGTAGGATTGGGACAGGGAGACGGCTACACCTTC.

This clonotype turned up a few times. This sequence joins TRBV14 and TRBJ2-5; D may correspond to TRBD1 or TRBD2 (5 bases each). Trimming removed 2 bases from V and 5 bases from J, with 6 bases in between. CDR3 length: 12 residues. In germline, CDR1 is SGHDN, CDR2 FVKESK. This CDR3 is CASSQWDETQYF. For the CDR3, the DNA is TGTGCCAGCAGCCAATGGGACGAGACCCAGTACTTC.

This clonotype was counted a few times. The chain carries TRBV12-3 or TRBV12-4 and TRBJ2-5; D possibly uses TRBD1 or TRBD2 (5 bases each). The CDR3 covers 15 residues. Trimming removed 3 bases from V and 1 base from J, with 12 bases in between. CDR3 sequence (DNA): TGTGCCAGCAGTTTCGAATCCGGGACCCAAGAGACCCAGTACTTC. It yields the protein CASSFESGTQETQYF.

Concerning this clonotype: Likely a read error: the CDR3 ends without its conserved phenylalanine or tryptophan. V and J are TRBV20-1 and TRBJ1-5, with 7 bases lining up with TRBD1. Per germline, CDR1 DFQATT and CDR2 SNEGSKA (reference sequence). Losses at the gene ends were 0 bases for V and 9 bases for J; bases not matched to a gene: 17. CDR3 length: 17 amino acids. This chain's CDR3 is CSARDPPGQAPGRPQHC. Written as DNA, the CDR3 is TGCAGTGCTAGAGACCCACCAGGACAGGCCCCAGGAAGGCCCCAGCATTGT.

Many counts were recorded for this clonotype. The chain combines TRBV21-1 with TRBJ1-5; TRBD1 is the table's D call, not checked against the DNA. TRBV21-1 is flagged as a pseudogene. The length of the CDR3 is 17 residues. CDR3: CASSKPYRVTFGQPQHF. The CDR3 DNA is TGTGCCAGCAGCAAACCGTACAGGGTTACTTTCGGGCAGCCCCAGCATTTT.

A remark on this clonotype: Just one base apart from a much larger clone, this may be a read error. The V gene is TRBV9, the J gene TRBJ1-5; tentatively, D is TRBD1 (5 bases). The J call could be wrong; TRBJ2-3 is a better fit for the DNA end. CDR3 length equals 16 residues. Germline assignment: CDR1 SGDLS and CDR2 YYNGEE. This chain's CDR3 is CASSPTGDISNQPQYF. CDR3 coding DNA: TGTGCCAGCAGCCCAACAGGAGATATTAGCAATCAGCCCCAGTATTTT.

The V call is TRBV27, the J call TRBJ2-5; weak D call: TRBD1 (6 bases). The CDR3 runs to 16 residues. In germline, CDR1 is MNHEY, CDR2 SMNVEV (reference sequence). Between the trimmed V and J ends, which lost 1 base and 7 bases, there was a span of 19 bases. The CDR3 protein is CASSLYPGQTKRTQYF. In nucleotides, the CDR3 is TGTGCCAGCAGTTTATATCCAGGACAGACCAAGAGGACCCAGTACTTC.

This clonotype was counted between two and nine times. The rearrangement uses TRBV4-3 and TRBJ1-3; D is undetermined. This CDR3 comprises 19 residues. The V and J ends lost 0 bases and 0 bases respectively, with 18 bases between them. Per the germline V gene, CDR1 is LGHNA and CDR2 is YSLEER. The CDR3 spells CASSQDRAGSLYSGNTIYF. CDR3 in DNA: TGCGCCAGCAGCCAAGATCGCGCGGGGTCTCTTTACTCTGGAAACACCATATATTTT.

The gene calls are TRBV6-5 and TRBJ2-1, with TRBD2 matching over 13 bases. Looked up from germline, CDR1 is MNHEY and CDR2 is SVGAGI. CDR3 size: 14 residues. V dropped 8 bases and J dropped 8; count of bases not matched to a gene: 6. The CDR3 spells CASGWTSGSDEQFF. The CDR3 bases are TGTGCCAGCGGGTGGACTAGCGGGAGCGATGAGCAGTTCTTC.

V and J are TRBV12-3 or TRBV12-4 and TRBJ2-1; D may be TRBD1 (6 bases). The CDR3 sequence is 12 residues long. V shed 6 bases and J shed 8 bases, with 11 bases lying between them. The CDR3 is CASRKQGYEQFF. Written as DNA, the CDR3 is TGTGCCAGCAGAAAACAGGGCTATGAGCAGTTCTTC.

A remark on this clonotype: This may come from a read error, since a much larger clone is one base off. The V gene is TRBV6-5, the J gene TRBJ2-1; D gene ambiguous. CDR3 length: 15 amino acids. V shed 1 base and J shed 12 bases, with 19 bases lying between them. Germline lookup yields CDR1 MNHEY and CDR2 SVGAGI. CDR3 protein: CASSYFGSPGDVQFF. In DNA, the CDR3 is TGTGCCAGCAGTTACTTTGGCTCCCCTGGGGATGTGCAGTTCTTC.

This clonotype was seen many times. The chain couples TRBV27 to TRBJ2-7, with 8 bases aligning to TRBD1. Germline assignment: CDR1 MNHEY and CDR2 SMNVEV (reference sequence). The ends lost 5 bases at V and 9 bases at J; junction bases unmatched: 15. The CDR3 loop spans 15 amino acids. The CDR3 DNA follows: TGTGCCAGCAGTAGCTCCACAGGGGGTAATAAGGTGCAGTACTTC. As protein: CASSSSTGGNKVQYF.

This clonotype was counted only a few times. J is TRBJ1-2 and V is TRBV19; 9 bases line up with TRBD1. Germline-derived CDR1 and CDR2 are LNHDA and SQIVND (reference sequence). The J segment lost 3 bases and the V segment lost 6 bases, leaving 2 bases of the junction unmatched. This CDR3 has 13 residues. Here the CDR3 reads CASRGQGDYGYTF. CDR3 in DNA: TGTGCCAGTAGGGGACAGGGTGACTATGGCTACACCTTC.

This chain connects TRBV7-6 to TRBJ2-1; 7 nucleotides match TRBD2. V was pared by 5 bases and J by 1 base, with 17 bases of the junction left unmatched. CDR1 SGHVS and CDR2 FNYEAQ come from the germline V gene. This CDR3 has 19 residues. The CDR3 bases are TGTGCCAGCAGCGCTACGTCTAGCGGCACGGCTGTTTCCTACAATGAGCAGTTCTTC. This sequence encodes CASSATSSGTAVSYNEQFF.

The CDR3, as DNA: TGTGCCAGCAGTTACGAAGCGACTCAAGAGACCCAGTACTTC. Translating it yields CASSYEATQETQYF. The V call is TRBV6-2 or TRBV6-3, the J call TRBJ2-5; no clear D. V dropped 2 bases and J dropped 2 bases, with 9 bases sitting between them. The CDR3 totals 14 residues. The germline CDR1 and CDR2 sequences are MNHEY and SVGEGT.

The V and J genes are TRBV6-2 or TRBV6-3 and TRBJ1-1; D is unresolved. The germline gives CDR1 MNHEY, CDR2 SVGEGT. The V end was cut by 7 bases, the J end by 1 base, with 10 bases between. The CDR3 consists of 13 residues. CDR3 DNA: TGTGCCAGCACCAATAGCAAGAACACTGAAGCTTTCTTT. Protein product: CASTNSKNTEAFF.

This clonotype was counted only a few times. V and J are TRBV12-3 or TRBV12-4 and TRBJ1-4, with 7 bases that match TRBD1. Trimming took 5 bases from V and 3 from J; bases not matched to a gene: 12. The CDR3 loop spans 17 amino acids. CDR3 residues: CASSGDPDRASNEKLFF. CDR3 DNA: TGTGCCAGCAGTGGGGACCCCGACAGGGCTTCTAATGAAAAACTGTTTTTT.

The chain links TRBV6-6 to TRBJ1-1, with 9 bases matching TRBD1. CDR3 length: 18 amino acids. Trimming took 7 bases from V and 1 from J; bases not matched to a gene: 16. Looked up from germline, CDR1 is MNHNY and CDR2 is SVGAGI (reference sequence). DNA of the CDR3: TGTGCCAGCACCCGGACAGGGGCTGGTAATTGGGGGAACACTGAAGCTTTCTTT. Its protein is CASTRTGAGNWGNTEAFF.